These T cell receptor beta chains were read from a single sample in a study of beta chain features in type 1 diabetes. The method was immunoSEQ multiplex PCR; TCRdb's version includes in-frame clones alone and lacks a portion of them. The table lists over 350,000 clones, roughly 15% of them singletons. The specimen was naive CD4+ T cells from blood. The receptors were gathered from a woman between 18 and 29 years old in good health. CDR3s include the opening cysteine and the closing phenylalanine or tryptophan. Fields, in order: V gene, J gene, CDR3 protein.

>TRBV28|TRBJ1-5
CAWGGSNNQPQHF
>TRBV29-1|TRBJ2-1
CSCSASGSIDEQFF
>TRBV29-1|TRBJ2-7
CSVEDRGGNSYEQYF
>TRBV5-4|TRBJ2-7
CASSLEVTDSYEQYF
>TRBV28|TRBJ1-5
CASSDRGPQHF
>TRBV30|TRBJ2-1
CAWSSGMGLAVPQFF
>TRBV18|TRBJ2-3
CASSPILTGEADTQYF
>TRBV19|TRBJ2-2
CASSDPGGRRTGELFF
>TRBV30|TRBJ1-1
CAWSKGHMNTEAFF
>TRBV9|TRBJ2-5
CASSVGREYQETQYF
>TRBV25-1|TRBJ2-5
CASSDPGLAGVETQYF
>TRBV9|TRBJ2-1
CASSVASRASSYNEQFF
>TRBV25-1|TRBJ1-5
CASSERTGSNQPQHF
>TRBV30|TRBJ1-5
CAWSAGTVNQPQHF
>TRBV7-9|TRBJ1-2
CASRLQNNYGYTF
>TRBV19|TRBJ2-1
CASSRGLAGGHNEQFF
>TRBV9|TRBJ2-1
CASSAGSGGYNEQFF
>TRBV29-1|TRBJ2-7
CSVDRGYEQYF
>TRBV14|TRBJ2-5
CASSQVARETQYF
>TRBV21-1|TRBJ2-7
CASSILPSGREQYF
>TRBV9|TRBJ2-7
CASSVGQRGGEQYF
>TRBV6-4|TRBJ2-1
CASSDFGGDEQFF
>TRBV7-3|TRBJ2-5
CASSPSGQGRETQYF
>TRBV6-1|TRBJ2-2
CAIGQGTGELFF